A single T cell receptor beta chain is shown here with its context. No antigen is known for it. Per-base qualities were not stored, and no clone one base away is much larger. This specimen belongs to a study of shared clonotypes between healthy human individuals (dated by TCRdb to 2020 to 2021). Some background on the complete study: The cohort comprised two women and a few men aged 18 to 49 years. For each donor, CD4 naive and CD4 memory were each given three plates, CD8 naive was given two plates, and CD8 memory was given one plate. Per donor, leukapheresis produced somewhere between about 0.94 and 9.5 billion PBMCs. Different laboratories and diverse techniques were used to prepare libraries and sequence TCR repertoires, to increase sequencing depth and limit assay-specific biases. To estimate repertoire size and how much clonotype sharing occurs between individuals, the study deeply sequenced the blood TCR repertoires of roughly 5 healthy adults.

TCR CDR3 regions were amplified from genomic DNA by multiplex PCR using the deep immunoSEQ assay. Extracted genomic DNA from each cell subset was spread evenly across all wells of several immunoSEQ 96-well plates, with each plate serving as a replicate. For sorted subsets, each replicate PCR was loaded with around 220 ng genomic DNA, equivalent to roughly 30,000 T cell genomes. Purified libraries were measured with a Qubit 3.0 fluorometer, size-checked on a Bioanalyzer 2100, and measured again with the KAPA Library Quantification kit. Every immunoSEQ 96-well plate was sequenced on a separate single-read 150-cycle Illumina NextSeq 550 flow cell. As for how the authors treated the data: The immunoSEQ output contained only junctional sequences without quality scores, so filtering could not match that applied to full-length reads. Sequences were annotated with PyIR, a Python wrapper for IgBLAST v1.9, using IMGT germline references to assign V/J genes and CDR3. Reads were filtered out if the reads had weak V/J assignments (E-value above 1e-6), no CDR3, stop codons, out-of-frame junctions, or ambiguous translated residues. V3J clonotypes were defined as sequences sharing an identical inferred V gene, J gene, and CDR3 amino acid sequence. Percentage overlap between repertoires was computed as shared unique clonotypes divided by the size of the smaller repertoire. Repertoire richness was assessed with RTK rarefaction, the Chao1 estimator, and Recon v2.1 estimates of unobserved clonotypes. Generation probabilities for all TCRbeta clonotypes obtained by the gDNA method from a handful of donors were computed using OLGA. The table comes from immuneACCESS by way of TCRdb, which keeps in-frame sequences with V and J called. Part of the clones is missing from these tables; in studies checked, under half for an unresolved V gene and the rest for unknown reasons. The DNA was the basis for D and trimming; V, J and clone size are from that table. The sample includes some 2.4 million clones, with 93% observed a single time. Jointly, the top ten make up approximately 0.37% of the sample.

On the study overall, not on this receptor specifically: Naive subsets generally had larger estimated clonotype richness than memory subsets did. Incomplete sequencing was indicated by rarefaction of sorted-subset datasets, despite the large sequencing depth. The small number of donors limited the genetic and exposure-history diversity represented. Sharing across a few donors was observed for about 4.8% of naive CD4, over 3% of naive CD8, about 2.3% of memory CD4, and roughly 0.43% of memory CD8 clonotypes. Compared with non-shared clonotypes, clonotypes shared by all four sorted-subset donors had higher generation probabilities. Pairwise subsampling indicated that sequencing depth was expected to affect the degree of clonotype sharing among donors. Sampling was restricted to blood, and TCR repertoires in tissue are likely to differ from TCR repertoires in blood.

Donors were healthy HIV-negative adults with no recently reported acute infections or vaccinations. All donors were Caucasian adults living in Nashville, Tennessee, USA. CD4+ T cells were enriched by magnetic negative selection; naive cells were then positively selected on CD45RA, and the negative fraction formed the memory subset. Blood was collected by leukapheresis, and PBMCs were isolated by Ficoll-Histopaque density gradient centrifugation and then cryopreserved in liquid nitrogen vapor phase. Analytical flow cytometry was used to check the purity and quantity of each magnetically sorted T cell population. Genomic DNA was isolated from each sorted fraction and quantified by UV absorbance on a Nanodrop 2000c. The origin of this receptor is a man between 18 and 35 years old in good health. Some clones in this sample may be carry-over from other donors' samples. Input material: naive CD4+ T cells from PBMCs. The sample's cell subset or site label, in plain terms: CD45RA+ positively selected.

This receptor has the CDR3 CASSQSRRETQYF. In nucleotide form, the sequence is TGTGCCAGCAGCCAGAGTCGTCGGGAGACCCAGTACTTC. The V and J segments used are TRBV14 and TRBJ2-5; no D gene call is confident. The junction carries 10 bases between V and J, which are trimmed by 3 bases and 5 bases respectively. The CDR3 measures 13 amino acids from cysteine to phenylalanine. Only the CDR3 part of the read is kept: 39 bases, read in frame from the first base. From a lookup of the germline V gene, CDR1 and CDR2 are SGHDN and FVKESK.